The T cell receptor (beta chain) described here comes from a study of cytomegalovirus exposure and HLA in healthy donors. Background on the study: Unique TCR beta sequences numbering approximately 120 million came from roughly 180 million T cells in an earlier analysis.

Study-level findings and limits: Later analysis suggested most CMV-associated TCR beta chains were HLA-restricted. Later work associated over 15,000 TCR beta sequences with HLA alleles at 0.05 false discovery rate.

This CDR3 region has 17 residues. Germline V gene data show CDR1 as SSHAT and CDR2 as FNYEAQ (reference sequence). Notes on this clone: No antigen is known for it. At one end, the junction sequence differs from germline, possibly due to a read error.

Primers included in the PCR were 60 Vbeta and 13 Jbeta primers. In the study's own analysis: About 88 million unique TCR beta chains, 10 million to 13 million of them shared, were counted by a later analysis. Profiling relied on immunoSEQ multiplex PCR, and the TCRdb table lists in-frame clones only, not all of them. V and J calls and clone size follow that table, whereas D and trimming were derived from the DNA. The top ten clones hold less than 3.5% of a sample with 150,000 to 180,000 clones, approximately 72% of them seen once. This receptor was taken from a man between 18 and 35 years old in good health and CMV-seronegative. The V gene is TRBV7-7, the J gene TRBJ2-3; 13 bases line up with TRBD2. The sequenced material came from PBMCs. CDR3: CASSSGLAGPFTDTQYF. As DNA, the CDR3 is TGTGCTAGCAGCTCGGGACTAGCGGGGCCTTTCACAGATACGCAGTATTTT.